The 29 T cell receptor beta chains given below trace back to one sample, sequenced in a study of T cell responses to AZD1222 COVID-19 vaccine. The data were produced by immunoSEQ multiplex PCR, yet TCRdb's version contains in-frame clones alone and is incomplete. Of around 77,000 clones listed, about nine tenths are singletons. The input for sequencing was peripheral blood, taken on day 0 of AZD1222 vaccination. These receptors were obtained from an adult in good health.

The chain recombines TRBV5-1 with TRBJ1-1; weak D call: TRBD1 (5 bases). Germline V gene lookup returns CDR1 SGHRS and CDR2 YFSETQ. V was shortened by 0 bases and J by 3 bases, with 12 bases between the two germline ends. CDR3 size: 15 residues. CDR3 loop: CASSLEEGWDTEAFF. CDR3 coding DNA: TGCGCCAGCAGCTTGGAAGAGGGGTGGGACACTGAAGCTTTCTTT.

The gene calls are TRBV7-2 and TRBJ2-7; the D is unclear. This CDR3 has 13 residues. The germline gives CDR1 SGHTA, CDR2 FQGNSA. The ends were cut back, 2 bases at V and 5 bases at J, with 10 bases in the middle. Here the CDR3 reads CASSLLVWNEQYF. The CDR3 DNA follows: TGTGCCAGCAGCTTATTGGTATGGAACGAGCAGTACTTC.

CDR3: CASRDADQPQHF. CDR3 bases: TGTGCCAGCCGGGACGCTGATCAGCCCCAGCATTTT. V gene TRBV28 combines with J gene TRBJ1-5; the D gene is possibly TRBD1 (5 bases). The V and J ends lost 8 bases and 5 bases respectively, with 10 bases between them. Germline V gene sequence: CDR1 MDHEN, CDR2 SYDVKM. The CDR3 loop spans 12 amino acids.

The chain carries TRBV29-1 and TRBJ1-1; D unresolved. The germline gives CDR1 SQVTM, CDR2 ANQGSEA. The V end was cut by 4 bases, the J end by 3 bases, with 6 bases between. The CDR3 is 11 amino acids. Here the CDR3 DNA reads TGCAGCGTTGTTAGGGACACTGAAGCTTTCTTT. This codes for CSVVRDTEAFF.

J is TRBJ1-6 and V is TRBV7-2, with D uncertain. In germline, CDR1 is SGHTA, CDR2 FQGNSA. The CDR3 spans 13 residues. V dropped 5 bases and J dropped 7 bases, with 9 bases sitting between them. The CDR3 spells CASSNLKNSPLHF. The DNA for the CDR3 is TGTGCCAGCAGCAACCTCAAGAATTCACCCCTCCACTTT.

The V gene is TRBV5-1, the J gene TRBJ2-7; 8 bases agree with TRBD1. Germline assignment: CDR1 SGHRS and CDR2 YFSETQ. This CDR3 comprises 13 residues. The V gene end was trimmed by 2 bases and the J gene end by 4 bases; junction bases not matched to a gene: 2. This chain's CDR3 is CASSLQGGYEQYF. CDR3 in DNA: TGCGCCAGCAGCTTACAGGGGGGTTACGAGCAGTACTTC. Supplemented by reference TRBV5-1 and TRBJ2-7, the full variable domain reads KAGVTQTPRYLIKTRGQQVTLSCSPISGHRSVSWYQQTPGQGLQFLFEYFSETQRNKGNFPGRFSGRQFSNSRSEMNVSTLELGDSALYLCASSLQGGYEQYFGPGTRLTVT.

This clone came up once. The chain has TRBV18 and TRBJ1-1; the D is unclear. The CDR3 loop spans 13 amino acids. Trimming cost V 2 bases and J 2 bases, with 6 bases left between them. CDR1 and CDR2 (germline): KGHSH, LQKENI. The CDR3 nucleotides read TGTGCCAGCTCACCAGGAGACAACACTGAAGCTTTCTTT. Residues: CASSPGDNTEAFF.

The chain is built from TRBV9 and TRBJ1-5; D call uncertain. Trimming shortened V by 0 bases and J by 5 bases, and 6 bases separated the two germline ends. The CDR3 covers 13 residues. Germline values: CDR1 SGDLS, CDR2 YYNGEE. CDR3 amino acids: CASSVEDDQPQHF. The CDR3 bases are TGTGCCAGCAGCGTAGAGGACGATCAGCCCCAGCATTTT.

The V call is TRBV5-1, the J call TRBJ2-1; no clear D gene. This CDR3 has 14 residues. Per germline, CDR1 SGHRS and CDR2 YFSETQ. Trimming left V 3 bases short and J 6 bases short, with 13 bases between. The chain's CDR3 is CASSYPMASNEQFF. As DNA, the CDR3 is TGCGCCAGCAGCTATCCGATGGCCTCCAATGAGCAGTTCTTC.

This chain uses TRBV29-1 with TRBJ2-1; D unresolved. CDR1 is SQVTM, CDR2 ANQGSEA, per germline. The CDR3 has 12 amino acids. Trimming cost V 6 bases and J 0 bases, with 6 bases left between them. CDR3 sequence: CSVESSYNEQFF. CDR3 nucleotides: TGCAGCGTAGAGAGCTCCTACAATGAGCAGTTCTTC.

This chain connects TRBV19 to TRBJ1-2, with D possibly TRBD1 on 6 matching bases. CDR1 LNHDA and CDR2 SQIVND come from the germline V gene (reference sequence). The CDR3 has 15 residues. V gave up 2 bases and J gave up 6 bases, with 16 bases separating them. CDR3 protein: CASSIPFSGGDGYTF. CDR3 DNA: TGTGCCAGTAGTATACCTTTTTCCGGGGGCGATGGCTACACCTTC. The full variable domain, rest sourced from reference TRBV19 and TRBJ1-2, is DGGITQSPKYLFRKEGQNVTLSCEQNLNHDAMYWYRQDPGQGLRLIYYSQIVNDFQKGDIAEGYSVSREKKESFPLTVTSAQKNPTAFYLCASSIPFSGGDGYTFGSGTRLTVV.

The chain links TRBV5-1 to TRBJ2-1, with a weak D call TRBD1 (5 bases). V lost 1 base and J lost 8, with 19 bases in between. The germline gives CDR1 SGHRS, CDR2 YFSETQ. The CDR3 runs to 16 residues. CDR3 residues: CASSLMGPGFLDEQFF. Here the CDR3 DNA reads TGCGCCAGCAGCTTGATGGGGCCGGGTTTCCTCGATGAGCAGTTCTTC.

The rearrangement uses TRBV28 and TRBJ1-5; weak D call: TRBD1 (5 bases). Germline lookup yields CDR1 MDHEN and CDR2 SYDVKM. Deletions cut 4 bases from V and 2 bases from J, with 12 bases between. The CDR3 spans 15 residues. In nucleotides, the CDR3 is TGTGCCAGCAGTTCCCTCCGGGGGGGCAATCAGCCCCAGCATTTT. Its protein product is CASSSLRGGNQPQHF.

The V call is TRBV7-9, the J call TRBJ1-1; D is unclear. V was clipped by 5 bases and J by 0 bases, with 7 bases between them. The CDR3 runs 13 residues. Germline lookup yields CDR1 SEHNR and CDR2 FQNEAQ (reference sequence). The CDR3 protein is CASSLSMNTEAFF. The CDR3 bases are TGTGCCAGCAGCCTATCGATGAACACTGAAGCTTTCTTT.

The rearrangement joins TRBV30 to TRBJ2-3; TRBD2 is a possible D gene (7 bases). The CDR3 contains 15 residues. Per the germline V gene, CDR1 is GTSNPN and CDR2 is SVGIG (reference sequence). V shed 4 bases and J shed 2 bases, with 16 bases lying between them. The CDR3 nucleotides read TGTGCCTGGACCCCGCGGGGGCCCTACACAGATACGCAGTATTTT. It codes for CAWTPRGPYTDTQYF.

The V call is TRBV28, the J call TRBJ1-2; 10 bases match TRBD1. The junction had 9 bases not matched to a gene; V was cut back by 6 bases and J by 8 bases. The CDR3 loop spans 14 amino acids. Germline values: CDR1 MDHEN, CDR2 SYDVKM. CDR3 in amino acids: CASSVGGQGTGYTF. DNA of the CDR3: TGTGCCAGCAGCGTGGGGGGACAGGGGACGGGCTACACCTTC.

The V and J genes are TRBV7-9 and TRBJ2-3, with unresolved D. The V and J ends lost 0 bases and 4 bases respectively, with 5 bases between them. Looked up from germline, CDR1 is SEHNR and CDR2 is FQNEAQ (reference sequence). The CDR3 covers 13 residues. The CDR3 sequence is CASSLAVADTQYF. In DNA form, the CDR3 reads TGTGCCAGCAGCTTAGCGGTCGCAGATACGCAGTATTTT.

The rearrangement joins TRBV3-1 (or the pseudogene TRBV3-2) to TRBJ1-6, with D possibly TRBD1 on 5 matching bases. Between the trimmed V and J ends, which lost 0 bases and 10 bases, there was a span of 10 bases. CDR3 length: 14 amino acids. CDR1 and CDR2 (germline): LGHDT, YNNKEL (reference sequence). The CDR3 protein is CASSQEGEESPLHF. CDR3 DNA sequence: TGTGCCAGCAGCCAAGAAGGGGAGGAGTCACCCCTCCACTTT.

V gene TRBV5-6 combines with J gene TRBJ1-5; the D gene is possibly TRBD1 (6 bases). V was clipped by 3 bases and J by 2 bases, with 15 bases between them. This CDR3 comprises 16 residues. Germline lookup yields CDR1 SGHDT and CDR2 YYEEEE. CDR3 nucleotide sequence: TGTGCCAGCAGCTCAAACAGGGCGGTGGGCAATCAGCCCCAGCATTTT. Translation gives CASSSNRAVGNQPQHF.

This sequence joins TRBV3-1 (or the pseudogene TRBV3-2) and TRBJ2-5; tentatively, D is TRBD1 (5 bases). Germline CDR1 LGHDT, CDR2 YNNKEL (reference sequence). Trimming cost V 3 bases and J 5 bases, with 7 bases left between them. This CDR3 contains 12 residues. As DNA, the CDR3 is TGTGCCAGCAGCCACAAGGGGGAGACCCAGTACTTC. Translation: CASSHKGETQYF.

The chain uses TRBV28 and TRBJ1-5; D gene uncertain. The ends were cut back, 3 bases at V and 1 base at J, with 10 bases in the middle. Per the germline V gene, CDR1 is MDHEN and CDR2 is SYDVKM. The CDR3 consists of 15 residues. In DNA form, the CDR3 reads TGTGCCAGCAGTTTGTCCCGGACCAGCAATCAGCCCCAGCATTTT. It encodes CASSLSRTSNQPQHF.

The chain joins TRBV30 to TRBJ1-1; 7 nucleotides line up with TRBD1. Germline CDR1 is GTSNPN and CDR2 is SVGIG (reference sequence). V lost 1 base to trimming and J lost 2 bases; unmatched junction nucleotides: 7. The CDR3 covers 15 residues. DNA of the CDR3: TGTGCCTGGAGTGCCAACAGGGGATTCAACACTGAAGCTTTCTTT. It translates to CAWSANRGFNTEAFF.

The rearrangement joins TRBV28 to TRBJ2-7; 8 bases are shared with TRBD2. Germline lookup yields CDR1 MDHEN and CDR2 SYDVKM. The CDR3 consists of 15 residues. V shed 7 bases, J shed 3 bases, and the junction held 11 bases outside the gene matches. CDR3 sequence (DNA): TGTGCCAGCACCATCAGGGCTAGCGGGCGCTACGAGCAGTACTTC. This translates into CASTIRASGRYEQYF. The full variable domain, its missing parts supplied by reference TRBV28 and TRBJ2-7, is DVKVTQSSRYLVKRTGEKVFLECVQDMDHENMFWYRQDPGLGLRLIYFSYDVKMKEKGDIPEGYSVSREKKERFSLILESASTNQTSMYLCASTIRASGRYEQYFGPGTRLTVT.

The rearrangement uses TRBV5-1 and TRBJ1-3; D may be TRBD1 (5 bases). Trimming pared 1 base from V and 0 bases from J, leaving 14 bases between. The CDR3 totals 17 residues. Germline CDR1 and CDR2: SGHRS and YFSETQ. The CDR3 DNA follows: TGCGCCAGCAGCTTGTCCTTCCGGGACGGCTCTGGAAACACCATATATTTT. Its translation: CASSLSFRDGSGNTIYF.

This clone was counted only a few times. This chain connects TRBV6-5 to TRBJ1-2; D is unclear. Trimming cost V 6 bases and J 0 bases, with 8 bases left between them. The CDR3 length is 13 residues. CDR1 and CDR2 (germline): MNHEY, SVGAGI. The CDR3 sequence is CASSPGPNYGYTF. The CDR3 DNA follows: TGTGCCAGCAGCCCCGGGCCTAACTATGGCTACACCTTC.

The chain has TRBV3-1 (or the pseudogene TRBV3-2) and TRBJ1-6, with TRBD1 identical over 7 bases. Unmatched junction bases numbered 1, after V lost 4 bases and J lost 7 bases. The CDR3 extends over 13 amino acids. Germline CDR1 is LGHDT and CDR2 is YNNKEL (reference sequence). For the CDR3, the DNA is TGTGCCAGCAGCCCGACAGGGAATTCACCCCTCCACTTT. Its translation is CASSPTGNSPLHF.

V gene TRBV6-1 combines with J gene TRBJ2-2; D remains unclear. Germline CDR1 and CDR2: MNHNS and SASEGT. The CDR3 sequence is 13 residues long. Trimming pared 3 bases from V and 9 bases from J, leaving 11 bases between. In DNA, the CDR3 is TGTGCCAGCAGTGATCTCGCCGGGTGGGAGCTGTTTTTT. Translated: CASSDLAGWELFF.

This clone appeared a single time. V gene TRBV18 combines with J gene TRBJ2-7, with a weak D call TRBD2 (6 bases). V lost 0 bases to trimming and J lost 2 bases, with 11 bases between them. The V gene's germline CDR1 is KGHSH and CDR2 LQKENI. This CDR3 spans 15 amino acids. CDR3 sequence (DNA): TGTGCCAGCTCACCACCGGGGGACTTTCCCTACGAGCAGTACTTC. The encoded protein is CASSPPGDFPYEQYF. Full variable domain (remainder filled in from reference TRBV18 and TRBJ2-7): NAGVMQNPRHLVRRRGQEARLRCSPMKGHSHVYWYRQLPEEGLKFMVYLQKENIIDESGMPKERFSAEFPKEGPSILRIQQVVRGDSAAYFCASSPPGDFPYEQYFGPGTRLTVT.

The rearrangement uses TRBV4-3 and TRBJ2-1, with 10 bases aligning to TRBD2. This CDR3 has 18 residues. V lost 3 bases to trimming and J lost 3 bases; unmatched junction nucleotides: 11. Germline V gives CDR1 LGHNA, CDR2 YSLEER. The CDR3: CASSQDRKAGGFYNEQFF. CDR3 coding DNA: TGCGCCAGCAGCCAGGACCGCAAAGCGGGAGGGTTCTACAATGAGCAGTTCTTC.